A single sample is the source of the 3 T cell receptor beta chains below, sequenced in a study of blood T cell repertoires in COVID-19. Assay used: immunoSEQ multiplex PCR; TCRdb lists only in-frame clones, some missing. The sample yields around 260,000 clones, about 80% seen once. Material: peripheral blood. These TCRs come from a person aged 70 to 85 with COVID-19, enrolled during active disease.

The rearrangement links TRBV19 to TRBJ2-1; 7 bases are a match to TRBD1. The CDR3 is 15 amino acids. Looked up from germline, CDR1 is LNHDA and CDR2 is SQIVND (reference sequence). The junction had 7 bases not matched to a gene; V was cut back by 3 bases and J by 5 bases. The CDR3 coding sequence is TGTGCCAGTAGTATCCCGGGACAGCGAAACAATGAGCAGTTCTTC. Protein product: CASSIPGQRNNEQFF.

This rearrangement joins TRBV28 to TRBJ1-6; D may be TRBD1 (5 bases). Germline lookup yields CDR1 MDHEN and CDR2 SYDVKM. Between the trimmed V and J ends, which lost 6 bases and 7 bases, there was a span of 10 bases. This CDR3 contains 13 residues. This chain's CDR3 is CASRLGGNSPLHF. In nucleotides, the CDR3 is TGTGCCAGCAGGTTGGGGGGAAATTCACCCCTCCACTTT.

This clone was seen once. The chain combines TRBV6-5 with TRBJ2-7; TRBD1 matches at 10 bases. V lost 2 bases to trimming and J lost 6 bases; unmatched junction nucleotides: 4. CDR3 length: 14 residues. The germline V gene has CDR1 MNHEY and CDR2 SVGAGI. The CDR3 DNA sequence: TGTGCCAGCAGTTACGACAGGGGGCGGGCCGAGCAGTACTTC. It specifies CASSYDRGRAEQYF.